The 5 T cell receptor beta chains listed next were all sequenced from one sample in a study of blood T cells in healthy people across ages. Then a second PCR, running roughly 6 to 12 cycles, was carried out with a sample-barcoded 5' primer and a J-beta primer mix. TCRdb called the 5' RACE reads again in MiXCR, with one record for every CDR3 protein. The sample lists roughly 700,000 distinct CDR3 sequences, approximately 25% seen once, with 9.4% in the top ten. This sample was also put to use in a study of T cells of mothers and their children.

What was sequenced was blood. These receptors all stem from a boy aged 5 to 17 in good health.

This clonotype turned up a few times. This chain links TRBV5-1 with TRBJ1-1, with a weak D call TRBD1 (6 bases). The CDR3 is 13 amino acids. CDR1 and CDR2 (germline): SGHRS, YFSETQ. The ends were cut back, 5 bases at V and 7 bases at J, with 15 bases in the middle. Here the CDR3 DNA reads TGCGCCAGCAGGGAACAGGGAACAAATGAAGCTTTCTTT. The encoded protein is CASREQGTNEAFF. The full variable domain, in which reference TRBV5-1 and TRBJ1-1 provide the parts outside the CDR3, is KAGVTQTPRYLIKTRGQQVTLSCSPISGHRSVSWYQQTPGQGLQFLFEYFSETQRNKGNFPGRFSGRQFSNSRSEMNVSTLELGDSALYLCASREQGTNEAFFGQGTRLTVV.

The chain uses TRBV6-2 or TRBV6-3 and TRBJ2-1; 7 bases fit TRBD2. Germline-derived CDR1 and CDR2 are MNHEY and SVGEGT. V was clipped by 10 bases and J by 0 bases; unmatched bases: 9. This CDR3 spans 15 amino acids. The CDR3 loop reads CATRPSGSSYNEQFF. The CDR3 DNA reads TGTGCCACCAGGCCTAGCGGTAGCTCCTACAATGAGCAGTTCTTC.

A few counts support this clonotype. The chain combines TRBV7-3 with TRBJ2-1, with 7 bases aligning to TRBD2. This CDR3 spans 16 amino acids. CDR1 is SGHTA and CDR2 is FQGTGA in the germline V gene. The V segment lost 6 bases and the J segment 0 bases; nucleotides outside the gene matches: 8. The CDR3 DNA reads as TGTGCCAGCAGTTTTTCCGGGAGGAGCTCCTACAATGAGCAGTTCTTC. Translating gives CASSFSGRSSYNEQFF.

This clonotype has just a few counts. This chain uses TRBV29-1 with TRBJ2-1, with D perhaps TRBD1 or TRBD2 (5 bases each). The CDR3 totals 14 residues. CDR1 is SQVTM, CDR2 ANQGSEA, per germline. The V end lost 4 bases, the J end lost 8 bases, and 18 bases lay between the germline ends. In DNA form, the CDR3 reads TGCAGCGTTGCACGGGACGCCCCAGGAGATGAGCAGTTCTTC. It is translated as CSVARDAPGDEQFF.

The chain links TRBV29-1 to TRBJ2-2; TRBD2 is a possible D gene (5 bases). The CDR3 is 12 amino acids. CDR1 is SQVTM and CDR2 is ANQGSEA in the germline V gene. V was shortened by 4 bases and J by 6 bases, with 9 bases between the two germline ends. The CDR3 loop reads CSVVPGSGELFF. In DNA form, the CDR3 reads TGCAGCGTTGTCCCGGGGTCCGGGGAGCTGTTTTTT.